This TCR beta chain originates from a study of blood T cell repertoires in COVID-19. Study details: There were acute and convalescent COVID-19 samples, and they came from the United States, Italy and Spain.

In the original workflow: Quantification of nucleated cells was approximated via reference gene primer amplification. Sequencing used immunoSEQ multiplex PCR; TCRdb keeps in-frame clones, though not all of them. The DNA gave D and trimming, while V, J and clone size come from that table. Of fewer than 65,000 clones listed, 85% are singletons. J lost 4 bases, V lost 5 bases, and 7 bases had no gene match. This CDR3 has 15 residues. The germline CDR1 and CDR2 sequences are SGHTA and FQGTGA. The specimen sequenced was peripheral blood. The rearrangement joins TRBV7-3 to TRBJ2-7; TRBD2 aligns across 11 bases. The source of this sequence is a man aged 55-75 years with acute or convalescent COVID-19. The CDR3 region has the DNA TGTGCCAGCAGCCCCCGGGCTAGCGGGAGGTACGAGCAGTACTTC. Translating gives CASSPRASGRYEQYF.